In its sample, the clone carrying this T cell receptor beta chain was seen a few times. The data derive from a study of cytomegalovirus exposure and HLA in healthy donors. Trimming pared 2 bases from V and 5 bases from J, leaving 9 bases between. Germline values: CDR1 ENHRY, CDR2 SYGVKD. The length of the CDR3 is 13 residues. The PCR employed 60 Vbeta primers together with 13 Jbeta primers. The data were produced by immunoSEQ multiplex PCR, yet TCRdb's version contains in-frame clones alone and is incomplete. The sample lists about 150,000 clones; roughly 85% were seen once. The rearrangement uses TRBV10-3 and TRBJ1-1; D might be TRBD1 (6 bases). This TCR was sampled from a male donor in good health and CMV-seronegative. The sample consisted of PBMCs. The CDR3 bases are TGTGCCATCAGTGAGACAGGGAAAACTGAAGCTTTCTTT. Amino acids: CAISETGKTEAFF.